This T cell receptor beta chain was profiled in a study of neurological immune-mediated disorders. General study results and limits: The expanded clones of different subjects shared no CDR3 amino acid sequences (suggesting private repertoires in all groups).

The authors made cDNA by 5'RACE with 10-nucleotide random UMIs. Over 180 million TCR-beta sequences from 15-18 subjects were obtained in each sequencing run. TCRdb passed the 5' RACE reads through MiXCR, listing each CDR3 protein once. The sample carries approximately 51,000 distinct CDR3 sequences, about 3% recorded once. This clonotype was seen only a few times. Antigen specificity is unknown. From 2 million PBMCs stored at -80 C, the unsorted libraries were generated. Trimming left V 4 bases short and J 6 bases short, with 7 bases between. The CDR3 extends over 12 amino acids. Germline V gives CDR1 SGDLS, CDR2 YYNGEE.

Specimen: PBMCs. The TCR comes from a man aged 35 to 55 with multiple sclerosis. The V gene is TRBV9, the J gene TRBJ2-2; D is uncertain. Written as DNA, the CDR3 is TGTGCCAGCAGCAGGGTCCCCGGGGAGCTGTTTTTT. Protein sequence: CASSRVPGELFF.